This T cell receptor beta chain was recovered during a study of identical twins. All donors were healthy, and all were Caucasian. The authors used template switching to add a universal primer site and gave cDNA unique molecular identifiers. TCRdb itself ran the 5' RACE reads through MiXCR, one entry per CDR3 protein. This sample carries 400,000 to 500,000 distinct CDR3 sequences, less than 20% of them seen once, and the ten largest clones take more than 10%. This clonotype was seen ten or more times. What it binds is unknown. Findings and caveats of the study: Invariant populations such as MAIT and iNKT cells could partly muddle zero-insertion analyses.

The ends lost 1 base at V and 3 bases at J; junction bases unmatched: 6. Germline assignment: CDR1 DFQATT and CDR2 SNEGSKA (reference sequence). The CDR3 consists of 15 residues. Sequencing was performed on naive T cells sorted from blood. The V call is TRBV20-1, the J call TRBJ2-1, with 7 bases lining up with TRBD1. This receptor was identified in a man aged 45-60 years in good health. Written as DNA, the CDR3 is TGCAGTGCTAGAGTGGAACAGGGGTACTACAATGAGCAGTTCTTC. This sequence encodes CSARVEQGYYNEQFF.